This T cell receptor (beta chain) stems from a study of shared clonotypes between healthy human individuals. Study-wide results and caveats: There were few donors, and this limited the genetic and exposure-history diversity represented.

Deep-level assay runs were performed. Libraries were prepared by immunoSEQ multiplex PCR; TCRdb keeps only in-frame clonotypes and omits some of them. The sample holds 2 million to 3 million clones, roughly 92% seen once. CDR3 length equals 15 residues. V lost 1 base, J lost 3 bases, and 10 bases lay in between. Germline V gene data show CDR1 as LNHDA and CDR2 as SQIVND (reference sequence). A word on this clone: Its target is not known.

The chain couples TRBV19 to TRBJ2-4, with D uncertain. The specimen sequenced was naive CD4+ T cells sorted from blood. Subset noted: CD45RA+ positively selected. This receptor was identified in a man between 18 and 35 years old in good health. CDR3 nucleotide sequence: TGTGCCAGTAGTATAGTCCGGGTGGACAAAAACATTCAGTACTTC. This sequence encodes CASSIVRVDKNIQYF.